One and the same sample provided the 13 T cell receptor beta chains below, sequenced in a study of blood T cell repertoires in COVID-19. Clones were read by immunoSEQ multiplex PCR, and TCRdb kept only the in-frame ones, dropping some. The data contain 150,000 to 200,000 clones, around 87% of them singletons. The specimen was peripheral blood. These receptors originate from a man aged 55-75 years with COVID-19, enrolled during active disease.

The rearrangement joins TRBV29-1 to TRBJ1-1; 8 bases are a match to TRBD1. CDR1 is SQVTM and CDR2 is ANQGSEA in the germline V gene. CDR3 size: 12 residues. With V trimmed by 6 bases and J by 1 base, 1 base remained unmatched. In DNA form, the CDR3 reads TGCAGCGTGGACAGGGAGAACACTGAAGCTTTCTTT. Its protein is CSVDRENTEAFF.

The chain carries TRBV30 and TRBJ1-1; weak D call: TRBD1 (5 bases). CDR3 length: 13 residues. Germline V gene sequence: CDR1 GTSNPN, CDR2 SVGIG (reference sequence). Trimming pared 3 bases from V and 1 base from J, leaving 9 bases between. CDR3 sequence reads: CAWRIQANTEAFF. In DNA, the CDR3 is TGTGCCTGGAGGATACAGGCGAACACTGAAGCTTTCTTT.

CDR3 sequence: CASSLFGSTDTQYF. For the CDR3, the DNA is TGTGCCAGCAGCCTCTTCGGTAGCACAGATACGCAGTATTTT. This chain joins TRBV3-1 (or the pseudogene TRBV3-2) and TRBJ2-3; no clear D gene. This CDR3 has 14 residues. The V and J ends lost 4 bases and 0 bases respectively, with 8 bases between them. CDR1 is LGHDT and CDR2 is YNNKEL in the germline V gene (reference sequence).

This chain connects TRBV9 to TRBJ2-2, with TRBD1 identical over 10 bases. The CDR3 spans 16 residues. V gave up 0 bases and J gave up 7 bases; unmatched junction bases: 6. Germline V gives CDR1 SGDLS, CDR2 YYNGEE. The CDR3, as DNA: TGTGCCAGCAGCGTAGAGACAGGGGGCGCCTTCGGGGAGCTGTTTTTT. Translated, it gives CASSVETGGAFGELFF.

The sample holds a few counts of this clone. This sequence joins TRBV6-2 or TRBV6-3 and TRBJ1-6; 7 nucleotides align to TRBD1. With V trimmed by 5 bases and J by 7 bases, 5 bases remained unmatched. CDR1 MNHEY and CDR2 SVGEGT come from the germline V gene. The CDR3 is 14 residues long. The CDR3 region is CASSTGQLNSPLHF. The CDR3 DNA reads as TGTGCCAGCAGTACGGGACAGTTAAATTCACCCCTCCACTTT.

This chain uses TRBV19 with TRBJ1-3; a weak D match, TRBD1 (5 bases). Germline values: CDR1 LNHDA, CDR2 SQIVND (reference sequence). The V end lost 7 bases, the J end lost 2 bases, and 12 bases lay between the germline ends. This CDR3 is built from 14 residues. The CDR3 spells CASIVQGTGNTIYF. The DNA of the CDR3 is TGTGCCAGTATCGTTCAGGGAACTGGAAACACCATATATTTT.

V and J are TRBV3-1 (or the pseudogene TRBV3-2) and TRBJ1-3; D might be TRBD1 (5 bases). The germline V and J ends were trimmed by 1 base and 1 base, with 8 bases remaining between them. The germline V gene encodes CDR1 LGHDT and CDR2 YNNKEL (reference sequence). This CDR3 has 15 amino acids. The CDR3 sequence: CASSQVYRSGNTIYF. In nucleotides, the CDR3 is TGTGCCAGCAGCCAAGTTTACAGGTCTGGAAACACCATATATTTT.

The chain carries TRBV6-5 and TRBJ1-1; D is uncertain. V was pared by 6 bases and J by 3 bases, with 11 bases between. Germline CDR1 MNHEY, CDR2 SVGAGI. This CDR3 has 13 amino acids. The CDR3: CASRLVGHTEAFF. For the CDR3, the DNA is TGTGCCAGCAGACTAGTGGGTCACACTGAAGCTTTCTTT.

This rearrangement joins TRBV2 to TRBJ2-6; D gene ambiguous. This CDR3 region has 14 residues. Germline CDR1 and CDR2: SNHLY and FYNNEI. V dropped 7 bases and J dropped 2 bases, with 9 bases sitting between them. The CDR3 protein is CASMNGPGANVLTF. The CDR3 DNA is TGTGCCAGCATGAACGGTCCTGGGGCCAACGTCCTGACTTTC.

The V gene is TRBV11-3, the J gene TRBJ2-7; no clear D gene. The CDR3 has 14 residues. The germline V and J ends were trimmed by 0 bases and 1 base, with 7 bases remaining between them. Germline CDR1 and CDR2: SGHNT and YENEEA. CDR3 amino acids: CASSLDHRSYEQYF. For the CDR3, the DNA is TGTGCCAGCAGCTTAGATCACCGGTCCTACGAGCAGTACTTC.

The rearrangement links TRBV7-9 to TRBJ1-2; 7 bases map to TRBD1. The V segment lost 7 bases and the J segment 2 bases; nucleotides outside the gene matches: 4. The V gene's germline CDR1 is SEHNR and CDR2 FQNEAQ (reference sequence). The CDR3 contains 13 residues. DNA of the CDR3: TGTGCCAGCAACCGACAGGGCAACTATGGCTACACCTTC. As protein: CASNRQGNYGYTF.

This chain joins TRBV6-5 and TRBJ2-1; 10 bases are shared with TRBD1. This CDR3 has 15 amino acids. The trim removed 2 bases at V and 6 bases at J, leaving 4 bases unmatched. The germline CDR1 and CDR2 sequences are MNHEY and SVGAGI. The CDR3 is CASSYMGQGSNEQFF. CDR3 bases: TGTGCCAGCAGTTACATGGGACAGGGGAGCAATGAGCAGTTCTTC.

In DNA, the CDR3 is TGTGCCAGCAGCGTTAATCAGCCCCAGCATTTT. Protein product: CASSVNQPQHF. The V call is TRBV6-5, the J call TRBJ1-5; the D is unclear. The V gene lost 6 bases and the J gene lost 4 bases, with 4 bases spanning the gap. Per the germline V gene, CDR1 is MNHEY and CDR2 is SVGAGI. CDR3 length: 11 residues.